Given below is one T cell receptor beta chain in context. This entry is derived from a study of OX40 agonist ivuxolimab in advanced cancers. This CDR3 region has 15 residues. Sequenced by immunoSEQ multiplex PCR; TCRdb stores in-frame clones only, minus some. This table has around 62,000 clones, approximately 80% appearing once. The source material was CD4+ or CD8+ T cells sorted from blood, sampled in a trial of the OX40 agonist ivuxolimab. The V gene is TRBV12-2, the J gene TRBJ2-7; the table assigns TRBD2, which was not confirmed against the DNA. TRBV12-2 is described as a pseudogene. The sequence derives from an adult with an advanced solid tumor such as melanoma, head and neck, liver or kidney cancer. Here the CDR3 DNA reads TGTGCAAGTCGCTTAAGTTTAAAAACCAGCGACGAGCAGTACTTC. It translates to CASRLSLKTSDEQYF.